The clone carrying this T cell receptor (beta chain) showed up many times. MiXCR, run by TCRdb on the 5' RACE reads, gives a single entry per CDR3 protein. The sample has about 280,000 distinct CDR3 sequences, 8.2% seen once; the top ten hold less than 25%. V was shortened by 0 bases and J by 4 bases, with 8 bases between the two germline ends. The CDR3 is 14 residues long. Germline V gene sequence: CDR1 SGHNT, CDR2 YYREEE (reference sequence). The data are from a study of T-cell memory formation after mild COVID-19. The chain links TRBV5-4 to TRBJ2-1, with D possibly being TRBD2 (5 bases). This clonotype was obtained from a man aged 18 to 30 who had mild COVID-19 (a few samples of this study predate the infection). Cell type and time point are not known. Sequencing was done on a sample of PBMCs or a T cell subset sorted from them (not recorded which). The CDR3, as DNA: TGTGCCAGCAGCTTGGGGACTTCGTACAATGAGCAGTTCTTC. Its protein product is CASSLGTSYNEQFF.